The clone carrying this T cell receptor beta chain was counted only a few times. The CDR3 runs 12 residues. The V gene lost 4 bases and the J gene lost 4 bases, with 4 bases spanning the gap. CDR1 is MGHDK and CDR2 is SYGVNS in the germline V gene. This entry is derived from a study of cytomegalovirus exposure and HLA in healthy donors. The PCR used 60 Vbeta and 13 Jbeta primers. Here immunoSEQ multiplex PCR was the method, and the copy in TCRdb shows in-frame clones only, minus some. The data show 150,000 to 200,000 clones, roughly four fifths seen once. The sample consisted of PBMCs. This chain uses TRBV25-1 with TRBJ2-2; D uncertain. This TCR came from a man aged 25 to 45 in good health and CMV-seronegative. CDR3: CASSVFTGELFF. The CDR3 nucleotides read TGTGCCAGCAGTGTCTTCACCGGGGAGCTGTTTTTT.